This T cell receptor (beta chain) was sequenced in a study of PD-1 blockade in classical Hodgkin lymphoma. Specified time point: newly diagnosed, previously untreated cHL patient sample. The protocol was immunoSEQ multiplex PCR, while the TCRdb copy is restricted to in-frame clones and leaves out a portion. The sample holds some 26,000 clones, 94% seen once. This CDR3 contains 14 residues. Germline CDR1 and CDR2: LNHDA and SQIVND (reference sequence). With 2 bases clipped from V and 8 bases from J, the junction kept 6 bases outside the gene matches. This sequence originates from a human donor with classical Hodgkin lymphoma. What was sequenced was peripheral blood mononuclear cells (PBMCs). The gene calls are TRBV19 and TRBJ2-1, with 7 bases aligning to TRBD2. The CDR3 loop is CASSIQRGLYEQFF. CDR3 bases: TGTGCCAGTAGTATACAGCGGGGTCTCTATGAGCAGTTCTTC.